This entry describes one T cell receptor beta chain. This probably arose from a read error, given a far larger clone one base away. As to time point: before trial treatment. Administered to the donors were nivolumab, ipilimumab, aspirin, low-dose cyclophosphamide and low-dose radiotherapy. The sample originates from a study of low-dose radiotherapy and immunotherapy resistance in tumors. Looking at the study overall: Patients were treated with intravenous nivolumab at 240 mg every two weeks and were also dosed with ipilimumab at 1 mg/kg every six weeks.

Alpha- and beta-chain coverage of first-strand cDNA came from TRAV- and TRBV-specific primers. TCRs were put through roughly 19 PCR cycles of amplification with Phusion. A constant-region primer and the V-primer adapter served as the primer pair. In vitro transcription amplified the mRNA that had been isolated. TCRdb re-derived calls from the reads in MiXCR, one entry per CDR3 protein. The profile covers about 39,000 distinct CDR3 sequences, with 25% to 40% appearing a single time and 3.5% to 4% taken by the ten largest. Per germline, CDR1 SGHDN and CDR2 FVKESK. The CDR3 length is 14 residues. The V and J ends lost 1 base and 7 bases respectively, with 14 bases between them.

Sequenced here: PBMCs, sampled before treatment. V usage is TRBV14 and J usage is TRBJ2-7, with a tentative D call TRBD1 (6 bases). The receptor was isolated from a male donor with gallbladder cancer. CDR3 sequence (DNA): TGTGCCAGCAGCCAAGGGACAGCCTACAATGAGCAGTACTTC. Its protein product is CASSQGTAYNEQYF.